This T cell receptor beta chain was documented in a study of blood T cell repertoires in COVID-19. About the research overall: Acute-phase and convalescent COVID-19 samples originated in the United States, Italy and Spain. PBMCs, B-cell-depleted T cells, or T cells provided the cDNA or gDNA that made up the material.

Data came from immunoSEQ multiplex PCR; TCRdb stores just in-frame clones and leaves some out. Of fewer than 40,000 clones in the sample, approximately 90% are singletons; the top ten hold roughly 5%. V shed 4 bases, J shed 5 bases, and the junction held 3 bases outside the gene matches. The CDR3 is made up of 13 amino acids. The chain links TRBV12-3 or TRBV12-4 to TRBJ2-3, with 7 bases aligning to TRBD1. The TCR sequence derives from a human donor in a cohort sampled during active COVID-19. The sequencing sample was made of peripheral blood. The CDR3 region is CASSYYRGDTQYF. The CDR3 DNA follows: TGTGCCAGCAGTTACTACAGGGGAGATACGCAGTATTTT.